This TCR beta chain is from a study of CD4+ T cells in melanoma. Notes on the study in general: A reported correlation linked neoantigen-specific CD4+ T cells to CD8+, macrophage and B cell function. Reportedly, melanoma neoantigen-specific CD4+ T cells showed varied differentiation states.

A note on this clone: Its antigen is not known.

The V and J ends lost 2 bases and 0 bases, in that order; junction bases with no gene match: 6. CDR3 length: 17 amino acids. The germline gives CDR1 SGDLS, CDR2 YYNGEE. Measured with immunoSEQ multiplex PCR; TCRdb has only the in-frame clones, and not every one. The data hold some 13,000 clones, with around 72% observed a single time. The sample was cells from a culture (not recorded whether cultured in vitro). This chain joins TRBV9 and TRBJ2-3; TRBD1 agrees at 10 bases. This TCR derives from a human donor with melanoma. The CDR3 DNA sequence: TGTGCCAGCAGCGTCCGACAGGGGGCTTCGAGCACAGATACGCAGTATTTT. This gives the protein CASSVRQGASSTDTQYF. The variable domain in full, with the rest retrieved from reference TRBV9 and TRBJ2-3, is DSGVTQTPKHLITATGQRVTLRCSPRSGDLSVYWYQQSLDQGLQFLIQYYNGEERAKGNILERFSAQQFPDLHSELNLSSLELGDSALYFCASSVRQGASSTDTQYFGPGTRLTVL.